These 13 T cell receptor beta chains originate from one sample sequenced in a study of graft-versus-host responses after intestinal transplantation. Libraries were prepared by immunoSEQ multiplex PCR; TCRdb keeps only in-frame clonotypes and omits some of them. The sample includes under 20,000 clones, roughly 74% seen only once; the top ten take around 3%. Lymphocytes from graft epithelium and lamina propria were isolated. The specimen was ileum tissue, collected 14 days after transplant. All receptors come from a human patient who received an intestinal transplant, so some T cells may come from the graft donor.

The chain links TRBV4-2 to TRBJ1-2; the match to TRBD1 covers 7 bases. The CDR3 spans 15 residues. V was clipped by 2 bases and J by 4 bases; unmatched bases: 7. Germline V gene sequence: CDR1 LGHNA, CDR2 YNFKEQ. The chain's CDR3 is CASSQFDRDGYGYTF. CDR3 nucleotide sequence: TGTGCCAGCAGCCAATTTGACAGGGACGGCTATGGCTACACCTTC.

The V and J genes are TRBV11-2 and TRBJ2-7; no clear D gene. CDR1 and CDR2 (germline): SGHAT, FQNNGV. Trimming took off 1 base at V and 6 bases at J, with 7 bases between the two ends. The CDR3 runs to 12 residues. This CDR3 is CASSLGWGEQYF. For the CDR3, the DNA is TGTGCCAGCAGCTTAGGATGGGGCGAGCAGTACTTC.

This chain links TRBV19 with TRBJ1-2; D may be TRBD1 (5 bases). This CDR3 spans 16 amino acids. Germline V lookup: CDR1 LNHDA, CDR2 SQIVND (reference sequence). V was trimmed by 6 bases and J by 2 bases, leaving 19 bases between them. The CDR3 loop reads CASRNPPWGENYGYTF. The CDR3 nucleotides are TGTGCCAGTAGGAACCCCCCTTGGGGGGAGAACTATGGCTACACCTTC.

The table lists this clone with a few counts. The V gene is TRBV11-2, the J gene TRBJ2-1; 10 nucleotides line up with TRBD2. The trim removed 2 bases at V and 2 bases at J, leaving 3 bases unmatched. Germline-derived CDR1 and CDR2 are SGHAT and FQNNGV. CDR3 length: 16 residues. The CDR3 coding sequence is TGTGCCAGCAGCTTAAGCGGGAGGGGGACCTACAATGAGCAGTTCTTC. It is translated as CASSLSGRGTYNEQFF. The full variable domain, in which reference TRBV11-2 and TRBJ2-1 provide the parts outside the CDR3, is EAGVAQSPRYKIIEKRQSVAFWCNPISGHATLYWYQQILGQGPKLLIQFQNNGVVDDSQLPKDRFSAERLKGVDSTLKIQPAKLEDSAVYLCASSLSGRGTYNEQFFGPGTRLTVL.

This chain links TRBV5-5 with TRBJ2-3; TRBD1 might be the D (6 bases). Looked up from germline, CDR1 is SGHKS and CDR2 is YYEKEE (reference sequence). The CDR3 is 15 residues long. V shed 6 bases and J shed 3 bases, with 17 bases lying between them. The chain's CDR3 is CASTSPGVGTDTQYF. The CDR3 DNA sequence: TGTGCCAGCACCAGCCCAGGGGTTGGTACAGATACGCAGTATTTT.

This clone appeared a single time. The chain is built from TRBV7-9 and TRBJ2-5; possible D gene TRBD2, 6 bases. Germline values: CDR1 SEHNR, CDR2 FQNEAQ (reference sequence). The CDR3 is 16 amino acids. Trimming removed 0 bases at V and 2 bases at J, with 13 bases between. The CDR3 sequence is CASSLAWAAGQETQYF. The CDR3 nucleotides read TGTGCCAGCAGCTTAGCGTGGGCGGCGGGACAAGAGACCCAGTACTTC.

In its sample, this clone was seen a few times. The rearrangement links TRBV5-4 to TRBJ1-2; the D gene is possibly TRBD1 (6 bases). Germline loops: CDR1 SGHNT, CDR2 YYREEE (reference sequence). With 5 bases removed from V and 3 bases from J, the gap between germline ends came to 23 bases. CDR3 length: 17 residues. For the CDR3, the DNA is TGTGCCAGCAGTTTAAGCATAGGGGGGCCCCGAGACTATGGCTACACCTTC. It codes for CASSLSIGGPRDYGYTF.

V is TRBV2 and J is TRBJ1-1; no reliable D call. The germline gives CDR1 SNHLY, CDR2 FYNNEI. The CDR3 is 15 amino acids. Trimming cost V 2 bases and J 10 bases, with 20 bases left between them. CDR3 region: CASSETFVGRQAAFF. CDR3 DNA sequence: TGTGCCAGCAGTGAAACGTTTGTTGGCAGGCAGGCAGCTTTCTTT. Looking up the rest from reference TRBV2 and TRBJ1-1 gives the full variable domain: EPEVTQTPSHQVTQMGQEVILRCVPISNHLYFYWYRQILGQKVEFLVSFYNNEISEKSEIFDDQFSVERPDGSNFTLKIRSTKLEDSAMYFCASSETFVGRQAAFFGQGTRLTVV.

The chain carries TRBV28 and TRBJ1-2; D gene ambiguous. V gave up 4 bases and J gave up 8 bases, with 11 bases separating them. This CDR3 is 12 amino acids long. Germline V gene data show CDR1 as MDHEN and CDR2 as SYDVKM. CDR3 in DNA: TGTGCCAGCAGTTCAAGTTTTGGAGGCTACACCTTC. Its protein is CASSSSFGGYTF.

The chain couples TRBV10-3 to TRBJ2-2; D call uncertain. This CDR3 comprises 8 residues. Per germline, CDR1 ENHRY and CDR2 SYGVKD. The ends were cut back, 11 bases at V and 6 bases at J, with 1 base in the middle. The CDR3, as DNA: TGTGCCTCCGGGGAGCTGTTTTTT. Protein sequence: CASGELFF.

The chain combines TRBV9 with TRBJ2-7; 11 bases agree with TRBD2. V was pared by 3 bases and J by 1 base, with 3 bases of the junction left unmatched. The CDR3 spans 15 residues. Germline assignment: CDR1 SGDLS and CDR2 YYNGEE. This chain's CDR3 is CASSAGLAVSYEQYF. The CDR3 bases are TGTGCCAGCAGCGCGGGACTAGCGGTTTCCTACGAGCAGTACTTC.

V is TRBV5-5 and J is TRBJ1-2; no clear D. V was shortened by 2 bases and J by 1 base, with 9 bases between the two germline ends. This CDR3 has 14 residues. Germline-derived CDR1 and CDR2 are SGHKS and YYEKEE (reference sequence). The CDR3 loop is CASSFPASNYGYTF. The CDR3 coding sequence is TGTGCCAGCAGCTTCCCGGCAAGTAACTATGGCTACACCTTC.

V and J are TRBV29-1 and TRBJ1-2; 7 bases are shared with TRBD1. The V gene end was trimmed by 0 bases and the J gene end by 4 bases; junction bases not matched to a gene: 5. The CDR3 extends over 14 amino acids. Per the germline V gene, CDR1 is SQVTM and CDR2 is ANQGSEA. The CDR3 spells CSVEDTGVRYGYTF. The CDR3 coding sequence is TGCAGCGTTGAAGATACAGGGGTTCGCTATGGCTACACCTTC.